The 30 T cell receptor beta chains below come from one sample, sequenced in a study of PD-1 blockade in classical Hodgkin lymphoma. Assay used: immunoSEQ multiplex PCR; TCRdb lists only in-frame clones, some missing. The repertoire holds about 50,000 clones, with approximately 72% as singletons. Time point specified: cycle 4 day 1 (C4D1), after less than 7 weeks of nivolumab. Each patient experienced a relapse that followed autologous stem cell transplantation, and brentuximab vedotin exposure varied. The source was peripheral blood mononuclear cells (PBMCs), collected before the fourth cycle of nivolumab. Receptors originate from a human donor with classical Hodgkin lymphoma.

The rearrangement uses TRBV27 and TRBJ1-5; the D gene is possibly TRBD1 (6 bases). Per germline, CDR1 MNHEY and CDR2 SMNVEV (reference sequence). The length of the CDR3 is 13 residues. Trimming cost V 7 bases and J 5 bases, with 12 bases left between them. CDR3 sequence: CASKGGADQPQHF. The CDR3 DNA follows: TGTGCCAGCAAGGGGGGGGCGGATCAGCCCCAGCATTTT.

The chain carries TRBV2 and TRBJ2-5; D not certain. The CDR3 covers 14 residues. V was cut by 5 bases and J by 0 bases, with 10 bases left in between. The germline V gene has CDR1 SNHLY and CDR2 FYNNEI. In nucleotides, the CDR3 is TGTGCCAGCAGTACCGATATGTACCAAGAGACCCAGTACTTC. Amino acid sequence: CASSTDMYQETQYF.

This chain joins TRBV14 and TRBJ2-1, with TRBD2 matching over 7 bases. The J segment lost 5 bases and the V segment lost 4 bases, leaving 11 bases of the junction unmatched. The CDR3 runs 16 residues. Germline V gene data show CDR1 as SGHDN and CDR2 as FVKESK. CDR3 protein: CASSRLRDYENNEQFF. The CDR3 DNA is TGTGCCAGCAGCCGCCTGAGGGACTACGAGAACAATGAGCAGTTCTTC.

V usage is TRBV5-1 and J usage is TRBJ2-7; TRBD2 aligns across 12 bases. The germline V gene has CDR1 SGHRS and CDR2 YFSETQ. With 4 bases clipped from V and 7 bases from J, the junction kept 9 bases outside the gene matches. This CDR3 has 15 amino acids. The DNA of the CDR3 is TGCGCCAGCAGCCATCTAGCGGGAGGGGGTCTGGAGCAGTACTTC. Protein: CASSHLAGGGLEQYF.

The CDR3 region has the DNA TGTGCCAGTAGTATAGGGGGGACAGTATATCAGCCCCAGCATTTT. As protein: CASSIGGTVYQPQHF. This rearrangement joins TRBV19 to TRBJ1-5; TRBD1 matches 7 bases. The ends lost 1 base at V and 5 bases at J; junction bases unmatched: 5. The CDR3 totals 15 residues. Germline CDR1 reads LNHDA; CDR2 reads SQIVND (reference sequence).

Only one count was recorded for this clone. The V gene is TRBV28, the J gene TRBJ2-4; tentatively, D is TRBD1 (6 bases). V gave up 3 bases and J gave up 7 bases, with 25 bases separating them. This CDR3 contains 18 residues. Germline-derived CDR1 and CDR2 are MDHEN and SYDVKM. The CDR3 DNA reads TGTGCCAGCAGTTTCCCCACCAGGGGAAATCCCACCTTTAACATTCAGTACTTC. Protein: CASSFPTRGNPTFNIQYF. The complete variable domain, with remaining parts taken from reference TRBV28 and TRBJ2-4, reads DVKVTQSSRYLVKRTGEKVFLECVQDMDHENMFWYRQDPGLGLRLIYFSYDVKMKEKGDIPEGYSVSREKKERFSLILESASTNQTSMYLCASSFPTRGNPTFNIQYFGAGTRLSVL.

This chain links TRBV13 with TRBJ2-1, with 14 bases matching TRBD2. J was trimmed by 6 bases and V by 5 bases; bases with no gene match: 3. The CDR3 covers 15 residues. CDR1 and CDR2 (germline): PRHDT, FYEKMQ (reference sequence). The CDR3 sequence: CASSGTSGRGNEQFF. The CDR3 region has the DNA TGTGCCAGCAGCGGGACTAGCGGGAGAGGCAATGAGCAGTTCTTC.

This clone appeared a few times. The rearrangement joins TRBV2 to TRBJ2-1, with TRBD2 matching 11 bases. J gave up 6 bases and V 11 bases, and 18 bases lay outside the gene matches. Germline V gene data show CDR1 as SNHLY and CDR2 as FYNNEI. The CDR3 runs 17 residues. Here the CDR3 reads CAGSVRTSGSRGNEQFF. The CDR3 coding sequence is TGTGCCGGGTCGGTTAGAACTAGCGGGAGTCGGGGCAATGAGCAGTTCTTC. Using reference TRBV2 and TRBJ2-1 for the parts outside the CDR3, the full variable domain is EPEVTQTPSHQVTQMGQEVILRCVPISNHLYFYWYRQILGQKVEFLVSFYNNEISEKSEIFDDQFSVERPDGSNFTLKIRSTKLEDSAMYFCAGSVRTSGSRGNEQFFGPGTRLTVL.

V usage is TRBV6-1 and J usage is TRBJ2-1; 7 bases fit TRBD1. The CDR3 sequence is 15 residues long. Germline loops: CDR1 MNHNS, CDR2 SASEGT. V shed 6 bases, J shed 4 bases, and the junction held 9 bases outside the gene matches. CDR3 nucleotide sequence: TGTGCCAGCAGCCGTTTTGGGACAGCTTACAATGAGCAGTTCTTC. Translation gives CASSRFGTAYNEQFF.

The CDR3 DNA reads TGTGCCAGCTCACCTTCCCGGGCCTACAATGAGCAGTTCTTC. The encoded protein is CASSPSRAYNEQFF. This chain links TRBV18 with TRBJ2-1; D unclear. V lost 3 bases, J lost 2 bases, and 8 bases lay in between. The CDR3 is made up of 14 amino acids. Germline CDR1 is KGHSH and CDR2 is LQKENI.

V and J are TRBV7-2 and TRBJ2-7, with 10 nucleotides matching TRBD2. CDR3 length: 15 residues. The trim removed 1 base at V and 3 bases at J, leaving 3 bases unmatched. Germline CDR1 SGHTA, CDR2 FQGNSA. In DNA, the CDR3 is TGTGCCAGCAGCTTAGTAGCGGGAGGTGTCTACGAGCAGTACTTC. It codes for CASSLVAGGVYEQYF. Based on the CDR3 plus reference TRBV7-2 and TRBJ2-7, the full variable domain is GAGVSQSPSNKVTEKGKDVELRCDPISGHTALYWYRQSLGQGLEFLIYFQGNSAPDKSGLPSDRFSAERTGGSVSTLTIQRTQQEDSAVYLCASSLVAGGVYEQYFGPGTRLTVT.

The V gene is TRBV4-1, the J gene TRBJ2-1; D is perhaps TRBD1 (6 bases). This CDR3 has 14 residues. Trimming removed 4 bases from V and 7 bases from J, with 14 bases in between. Germline values: CDR1 MGHRA, CDR2 YSYEKL. The CDR3 region is CASSPPGQRNEQFF. In DNA, the CDR3 is TGCGCCAGCAGCCCCCCGGGACAACGGAATGAGCAGTTCTTC.

This clone has a handful of counts. The chain has TRBV5-6 and TRBJ1-5, with TRBD1 identical over 7 bases. Germline trimming cut 1 base from V and 4 bases from J; bases unmatched to any gene: 5. CDR1 is SGHDT and CDR2 is YYEEEE in the germline V gene. The CDR3 runs to 15 residues. In DNA form, the CDR3 reads TGTGCCAGCAGCTTGTTTGACAGGGAAAATCAGCCCCAGCATTTT. It is translated as CASSLFDRENQPQHF. Full variable domain (missing parts from reference TRBV5-6 and TRBJ1-5): DAGVTQSPTHLIKTRGQQVTLRCSPKSGHDTVSWYQQALGQGPQFIFQYYEEEERQRGNFPDRFSGHQFPNYSSELNVNALLLGDSALYLCASSLFDRENQPQHFGDGTRLSIL.

This clone was recorded a few times. The chain is built from TRBV18 and TRBJ2-2, with 7 bases identical to TRBD1. Germline loops: CDR1 KGHSH, CDR2 LQKENI. The CDR3 loop spans 15 amino acids. V gave up 2 bases and J gave up 4 bases; unmatched junction bases: 4. CDR3 DNA: TGTGCCAGCTCACCAGGGGACAGCCCCACCGGGGAGCTGTTTTTT. It encodes CASSPGDSPTGELFF. The whole variable domain, filled in from reference TRBV18 and TRBJ2-2, reads NAGVMQNPRHLVRRRGQEARLRCSPMKGHSHVYWYRQLPEEGLKFMVYLQKENIIDESGMPKERFSAEFPKEGPSILRIQQVVRGDSAAYFCASSPGDSPTGELFFGEGSRLTVL.

V gene TRBV10-1 combines with J gene TRBJ2-1; 14 nucleotides align to TRBD2. The J segment lost 15 bases and the V segment lost 8 bases, leaving 12 bases of the junction unmatched. This CDR3 spans 14 amino acids. Germline CDR1 and CDR2: WNHNN and SYGVQD (reference sequence). The CDR3 reads CASGSGLAGDKRFF. The CDR3 nucleotides are TGCGCCAGCGGATCGGGACTAGCGGGAGACAAGCGGTTCTTC.

The rearrangement joins TRBV7-8 to TRBJ1-4; TRBD1 matches at 8 bases. The CDR3 contains 15 residues. The ends lost 4 bases at V and 4 bases at J; junction bases unmatched: 5. Per the germline V gene, CDR1 is SGHVS and CDR2 is FQNEAQ. The CDR3 is CASSSQGAFNEKLFF. CDR3 bases: TGTGCCAGCAGCTCCCAGGGGGCTTTTAATGAAAAACTGTTTTTT.

V gene TRBV7-2 combines with J gene TRBJ2-3; 10 positions agree with TRBD2. The CDR3 length is 15 residues. Germline V lookup: CDR1 SGHTA, CDR2 FQGNSA. Losses at the gene ends were 5 bases for V and 3 bases for J; bases not matched to a gene: 5. The CDR3 here is CASSTGTSETDTQYF. The CDR3 DNA reads as TGTGCCAGCAGCACCGGGACTAGCGAAACAGATACGCAGTATTTT.

The chain uses TRBV14 and TRBJ2-1, with TRBD2 matching over 9 bases. The CDR3 consists of 15 residues. Trimming at V came to 3 bases and at J to 8 bases, leaving 8 bases not matched to a gene. CDR1 is SGHDN, CDR2 FVKESK, per germline. CDR3 bases: TGTGCCAGCAGCCACCATAGCGGGAGCTTAGATGAGCAGTTCTTC. This encodes CASSHHSGSLDEQFF.

As for this clone: The sample contains more than one DNA sequence encoding this CDR3. This chain connects TRBV4-1 to TRBJ2-7; 12 bases map to TRBD2. This CDR3 is 15 amino acids long. Germline CDR1 and CDR2: MGHRA and YSYEKL. After removal of 3 bases from V and 4 bases from J, the junction contained 4 bases not matched to a gene. CDR3 protein: CASSQGLAGGYEQYF. CDR3 DNA: TGCGCCAGCAGCCAGGGGCTAGCGGGAGGGTACGAGCAGTACTTC.

In DNA form, the CDR3 reads TGTGCCAGCAGATCGCAGGGTAGCTCCTACAATGAGCAGTTCTTC. As protein: CASRSQGSSYNEQFF. The chain has TRBV6-5 and TRBJ2-1; TRBD1 is a possible D gene (5 bases). V was cut by 6 bases and J by 0 bases, with 12 bases left in between. The CDR3 runs 15 residues. Germline V lookup: CDR1 MNHEY, CDR2 SVGAGI.

This clone occurred a few times. The chain carries TRBV19 and TRBJ2-7; TRBD1 aligns across 7 bases. Germline values: CDR1 LNHDA, CDR2 SQIVND (reference sequence). The junction had 5 bases not matched to a gene; V was cut back by 1 base and J by 2 bases. The CDR3 loop spans 15 amino acids. The CDR3 spells CASSIGGRGTYEQYF. The CDR3 DNA reads TGTGCCAGTAGTATAGGAGGCAGGGGGACCTACGAGCAGTACTTC.

The chain recombines TRBV10-3 with TRBJ2-1, with D uncertain. The CDR3 runs 14 residues. Deletions cut 2 bases from V and 12 bases from J, with 17 bases between. Germline assignment: CDR1 ENHRY and CDR2 SYGVKD. In DNA form, the CDR3 reads TGTGCCATCAGTGAGCCCGGGCCCCAGACTTTGCAGTTCTTC. Translation gives CAISEPGPQTLQFF.

This clone was counted a single time. The gene calls are TRBV29-1 and TRBJ1-1, with D possibly being TRBD1 (6 bases). Looked up from germline, CDR1 is SQVTM and CDR2 is ANQGSEA. The V and J ends lost 5 bases and 3 bases respectively, with 16 bases between them. The CDR3 has 14 residues. This CDR3 is CSVYDGGGHTEAFF. The CDR3 bases are TGCAGCGTTTACGATGGGGGGGGGCACACTGAAGCTTTCTTT. The variable domain in full, completed from reference TRBV29-1 and TRBJ1-1, reads SAVISQKPSRDICQRGTSLTIQCQVDSQVTMMFWYRQQPGQSLTLIATANQGSEATYESGFVIDKFPISRPNLTFSTLTVSNMSPEDSSIYLCSVYDGGGHTEAFFGQGTRLTVV.

The CDR3 protein is CASSLAPANYEQYF. Here the CDR3 DNA reads TGTGCCAGCAGCTTGGCACCCGCCAACTACGAGCAGTACTTC. The rearrangement joins TRBV5-5 to TRBJ2-7, with no clear D. In germline, CDR1 is SGHKS, CDR2 YYEKEE (reference sequence). This CDR3 is built from 14 residues. V lost 0 bases and J lost 3, with 10 bases in between.

The rearrangement links TRBV28 to TRBJ1-2; D is perhaps TRBD1 (5 bases). The CDR3 is made up of 15 amino acids. CDR1 and CDR2 from the germline V gene are MDHEN and SYDVKM. The V and J ends lost 5 bases and 7 bases respectively, with 20 bases between them. The CDR3 here is CASSHAKAGFSGYTF. The CDR3 coding sequence is TGTGCCAGCAGTCACGCTAAAGCAGGGTTTTCTGGCTACACCTTC.

The CDR3 protein is CASSPYDPSTEAFF. Written as DNA, the CDR3 is TGTGCCAGCTCACCATACGACCCGAGCACTGAAGCTTTCTTT. The rearrangement uses TRBV18 and TRBJ1-1; D call uncertain. CDR1 KGHSH and CDR2 LQKENI come from the germline V gene. The CDR3 runs 14 residues. The germline V and J ends were trimmed by 2 bases and 4 bases, with 11 bases remaining between them. The full variable domain, rest sourced from reference TRBV18 and TRBJ1-1, is NAGVMQNPRHLVRRRGQEARLRCSPMKGHSHVYWYRQLPEEGLKFMVYLQKENIIDESGMPKERFSAEFPKEGPSILRIQQVVRGDSAAYFCASSPYDPSTEAFFGQGTRLTVV.

This sequence joins TRBV7-9 and TRBJ2-3; D gene unclear. The germline V and J ends were trimmed by 0 bases and 0 bases, with 7 bases remaining between them. From germline, CDR1 is SEHNR and CDR2 FQNEAQ (reference sequence). This CDR3 has 15 residues. The CDR3 nucleotides read TGTGCCAGCAGCTTAGCGGTTACTAGCACAGATACGCAGTATTTT. This sequence encodes CASSLAVTSTDTQYF.

This clone was counted only a few times. The gene calls are TRBV6-5 and TRBJ1-2, with unresolved D. From germline, CDR1 is MNHEY and CDR2 SVGAGI. Trimming cost V 6 bases and J 7 bases, with 12 bases left between them. The CDR3 has 12 amino acids. The DNA of the CDR3 is TGTGCCAGCAGCCCTCCCGGATTTGGCTACACCTTC. Translating gives CASSPPGFGYTF.

This clone appeared a few times. The chain couples TRBV20-1 to TRBJ1-2; D ambiguous. V was cut by 5 bases and J by 0 bases, with 4 bases left in between. Germline values: CDR1 DFQATT, CDR2 SNEGSKA (reference sequence). CDR3 length equals 11 residues. This chain's CDR3 is CSASANYGYTF. The CDR3 DNA sequence: TGCAGTGCTTCGGCTAACTATGGCTACACCTTC.

This clone was counted a single time. The V call is TRBV2, the J call TRBJ2-7, with D maybe TRBD1 (5 bases). V was shortened by 7 bases and J by 3 bases, with 19 bases between the two germline ends. In germline, CDR1 is SNHLY, CDR2 FYNNEI. This CDR3 is built from 15 residues. As DNA, the CDR3 is TGTGCCAGCAAAGGGGAAACTGGGGCCCTCTACGAGCAGTACTTC. This codes for CASKGETGALYEQYF. The full variable domain, completed using reference TRBV2 and TRBJ2-7, is EPEVTQTPSHQVTQMGQEVILRCVPISNHLYFYWYRQILGQKVEFLVSFYNNEISEKSEIFDDQFSVERPDGSNFTLKIRSTKLEDSAMYFCASKGETGALYEQYFGPGTRLTVT.